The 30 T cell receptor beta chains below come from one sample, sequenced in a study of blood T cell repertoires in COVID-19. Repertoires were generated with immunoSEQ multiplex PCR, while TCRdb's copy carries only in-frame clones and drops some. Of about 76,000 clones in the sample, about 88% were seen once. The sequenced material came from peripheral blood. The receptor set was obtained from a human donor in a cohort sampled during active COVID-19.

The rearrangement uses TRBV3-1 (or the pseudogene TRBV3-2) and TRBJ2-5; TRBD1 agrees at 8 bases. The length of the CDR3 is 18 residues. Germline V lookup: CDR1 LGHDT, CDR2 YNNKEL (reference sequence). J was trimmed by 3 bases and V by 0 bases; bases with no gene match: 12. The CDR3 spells CASSQDPDRQGHKETQYF. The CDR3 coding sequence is TGTGCCAGCAGCCAAGACCCAGACAGACAGGGGCATAAAGAGACCCAGTACTTC.

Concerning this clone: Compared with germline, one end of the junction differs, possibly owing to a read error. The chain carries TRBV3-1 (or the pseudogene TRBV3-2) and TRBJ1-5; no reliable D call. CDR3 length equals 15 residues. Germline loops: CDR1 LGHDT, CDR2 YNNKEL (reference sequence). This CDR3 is CASSQTAYSNQPQHF. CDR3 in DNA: TGTGCCAGCAGCCAAACGGCTTATAGCAATCAGCCTCAGCATTTT.

In DNA, the CDR3 is TGTGCCAGCAGCTCCGGGACAGGGATTATAAGTGACTATGGCTACACCTTC. It translates to CASSSGTGIISDYGYTF. The genes are TRBV7-9 and TRBJ1-2, with TRBD1 identical over 9 bases. This CDR3 spans 17 amino acids. V shed 4 bases and J 3 bases; nucleotides not matched to a gene: 12. Germline V lookup: CDR1 SEHNR, CDR2 FQNEAQ (reference sequence). The full variable domain, rest sourced from reference TRBV7-9 and TRBJ1-2, is DTGVSQNPRHKITKRGQNVTFRCDPISEHNRLYWYRQTLGQGPEFLTYFQNEAQLEKSRLLSDRFSAERPKGSFSTLEIQRTEQGDSAMYLCASSSGTGIISDYGYTFGSGTRLTVV.

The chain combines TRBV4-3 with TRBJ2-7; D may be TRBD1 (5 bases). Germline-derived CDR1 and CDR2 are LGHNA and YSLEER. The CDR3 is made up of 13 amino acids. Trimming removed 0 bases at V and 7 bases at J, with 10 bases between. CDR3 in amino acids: CASSQDLGREQYF. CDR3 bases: TGCGCCAGCAGCCAAGATCTGGGGCGGGAGCAGTACTTC.

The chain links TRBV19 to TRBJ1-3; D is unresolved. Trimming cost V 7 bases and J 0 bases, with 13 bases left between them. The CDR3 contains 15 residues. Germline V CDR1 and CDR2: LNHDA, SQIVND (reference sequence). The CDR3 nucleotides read TGTGCCAGTAATGGCAGGCGCCTCTCTGGAAACACCATATATTTT. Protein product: CASNGRRLSGNTIYF.

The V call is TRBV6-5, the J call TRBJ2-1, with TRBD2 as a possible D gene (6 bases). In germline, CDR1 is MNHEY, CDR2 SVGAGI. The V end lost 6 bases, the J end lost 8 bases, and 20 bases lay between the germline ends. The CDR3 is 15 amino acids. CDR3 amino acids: CASSAPRGPSDEQFF. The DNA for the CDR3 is TGTGCCAGCAGCGCCCCTAGGGGCCCTAGCGATGAGCAGTTCTTC.

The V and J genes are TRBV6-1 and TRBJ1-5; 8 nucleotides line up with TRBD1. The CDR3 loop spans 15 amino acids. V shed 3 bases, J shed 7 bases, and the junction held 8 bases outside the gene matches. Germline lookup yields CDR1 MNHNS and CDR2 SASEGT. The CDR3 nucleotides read TGTGCCAGCAGTGATTCAGGCAGGGGGCAACAGCCCCAGCATTTT. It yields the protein CASSDSGRGQQPQHF.

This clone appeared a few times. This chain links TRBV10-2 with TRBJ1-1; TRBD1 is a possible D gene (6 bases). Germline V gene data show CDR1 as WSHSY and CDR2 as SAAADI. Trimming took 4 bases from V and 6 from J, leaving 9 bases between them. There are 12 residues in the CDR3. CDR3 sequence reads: CASSVQGPEAFF. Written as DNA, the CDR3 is TGCGCCAGCAGTGTACAGGGTCCTGAAGCTTTCTTT.

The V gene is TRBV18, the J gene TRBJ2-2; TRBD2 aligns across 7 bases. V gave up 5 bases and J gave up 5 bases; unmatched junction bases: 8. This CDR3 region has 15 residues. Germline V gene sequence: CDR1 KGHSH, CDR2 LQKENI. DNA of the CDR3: TGTGCCAGCTCAAATCTGCGGGAGCGGACCGGGGAGCTGTTTTTT. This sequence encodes CASSNLRERTGELFF.

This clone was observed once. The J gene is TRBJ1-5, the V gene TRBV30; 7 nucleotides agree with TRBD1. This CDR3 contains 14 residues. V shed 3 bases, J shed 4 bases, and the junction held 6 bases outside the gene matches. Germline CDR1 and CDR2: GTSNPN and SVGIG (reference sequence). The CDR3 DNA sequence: TGTGCCTGGAGGAGCGAGACAGGGAATCAGCCCCAGCATTTT. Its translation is CAWRSETGNQPQHF.

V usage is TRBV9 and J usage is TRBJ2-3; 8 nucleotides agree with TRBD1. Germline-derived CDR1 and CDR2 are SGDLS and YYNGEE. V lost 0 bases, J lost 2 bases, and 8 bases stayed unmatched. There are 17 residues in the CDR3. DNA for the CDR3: TGTGCCAGCAGCGTAGGCGAGGACAGGGATTTCACAGATACGCAGTATTTT. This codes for CASSVGEDRDFTDTQYF.

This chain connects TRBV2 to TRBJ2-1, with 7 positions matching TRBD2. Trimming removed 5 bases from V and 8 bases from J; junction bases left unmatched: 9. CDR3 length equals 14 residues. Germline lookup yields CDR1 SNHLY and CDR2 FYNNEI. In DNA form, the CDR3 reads TGTGCCAGCAGTTACGGGGCGGGAGCTTATGAGCAGTTCTTC. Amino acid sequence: CASSYGAGAYEQFF.

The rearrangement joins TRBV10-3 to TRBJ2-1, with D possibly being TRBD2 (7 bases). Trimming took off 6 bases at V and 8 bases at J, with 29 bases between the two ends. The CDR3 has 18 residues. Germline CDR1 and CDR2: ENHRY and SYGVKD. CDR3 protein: CAISGSGTTGSISYEQFF. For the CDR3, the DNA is TGTGCCATCAGCGGCAGCGGGACTACAGGGAGTATTTCGTATGAGCAGTTCTTC.

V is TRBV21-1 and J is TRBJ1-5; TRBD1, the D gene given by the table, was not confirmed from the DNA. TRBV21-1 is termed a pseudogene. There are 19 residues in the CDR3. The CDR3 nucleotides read TGTGCCAGCAGCAACAGAGCAGGGGAGATATGGGGAAGCAATCAGCCCCAGCATTTT. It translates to CASSNRAGEIWGSNQPQHF.

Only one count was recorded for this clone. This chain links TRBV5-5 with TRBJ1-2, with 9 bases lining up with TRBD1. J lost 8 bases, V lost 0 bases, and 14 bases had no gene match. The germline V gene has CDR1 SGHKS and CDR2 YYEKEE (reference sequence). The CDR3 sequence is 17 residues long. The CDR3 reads CASSLARSGQGAGGYTF. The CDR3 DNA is TGTGCCAGCAGCTTGGCACGCTCGGGACAGGGAGCCGGAGGCTACACCTTC.

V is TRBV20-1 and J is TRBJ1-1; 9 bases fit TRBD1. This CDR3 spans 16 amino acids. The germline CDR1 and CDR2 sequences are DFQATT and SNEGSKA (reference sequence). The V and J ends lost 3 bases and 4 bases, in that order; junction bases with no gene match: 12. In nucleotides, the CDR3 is TGCAGTGCTAGTACCGGGACAGGGAGCCCCGGCACTGAAGCTTTCTTT. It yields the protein CSASTGTGSPGTEAFF.

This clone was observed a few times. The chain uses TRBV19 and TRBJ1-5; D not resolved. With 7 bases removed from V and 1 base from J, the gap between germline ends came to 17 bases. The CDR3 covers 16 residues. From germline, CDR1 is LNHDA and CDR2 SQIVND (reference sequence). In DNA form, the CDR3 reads TGTGCCAGTAAGGAACAGTCGACGGGGAGCAATCAGCCCCAGCATTTT. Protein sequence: CASKEQSTGSNQPQHF.

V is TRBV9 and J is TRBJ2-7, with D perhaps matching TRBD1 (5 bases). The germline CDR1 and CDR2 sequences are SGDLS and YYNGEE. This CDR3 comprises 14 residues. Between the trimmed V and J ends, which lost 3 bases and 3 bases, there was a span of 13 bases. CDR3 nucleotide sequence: TGTGCCAGCAGCGCCGGACACCAAGGCTACGAGCAGTACTTC. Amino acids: CASSAGHQGYEQYF.

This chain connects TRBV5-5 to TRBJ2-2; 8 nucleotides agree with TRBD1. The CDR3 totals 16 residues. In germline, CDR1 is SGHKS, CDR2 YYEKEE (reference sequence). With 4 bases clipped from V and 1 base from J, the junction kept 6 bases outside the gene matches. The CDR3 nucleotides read TGTGCCAGCAGCGGAGACAGGGGCCTGAACACCGGGGAGCTGTTTTTT. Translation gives CASSGDRGLNTGELFF.

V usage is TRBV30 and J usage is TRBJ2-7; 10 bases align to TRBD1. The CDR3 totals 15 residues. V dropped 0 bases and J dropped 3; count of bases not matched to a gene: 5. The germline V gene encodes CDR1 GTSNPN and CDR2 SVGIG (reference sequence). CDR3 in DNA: TGTGCCTGGAGTGTGAGGGACAGGGGTAACTACGAGCAGTACTTC. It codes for CAWSVRDRGNYEQYF.

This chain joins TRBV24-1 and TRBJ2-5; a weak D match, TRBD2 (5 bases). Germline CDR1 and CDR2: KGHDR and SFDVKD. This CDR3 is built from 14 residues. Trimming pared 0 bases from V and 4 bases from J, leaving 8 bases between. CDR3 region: CATSDLNRGETQYF. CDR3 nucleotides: TGTGCCACCAGTGATTTGAATCGGGGAGAGACCCAGTACTTC.

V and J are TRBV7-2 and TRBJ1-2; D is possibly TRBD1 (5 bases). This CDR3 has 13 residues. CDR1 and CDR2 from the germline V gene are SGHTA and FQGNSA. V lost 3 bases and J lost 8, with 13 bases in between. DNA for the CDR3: TGTGCCAGCAGCTTGGAAAGGGGAACGGGCTACACCTTC. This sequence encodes CASSLERGTGYTF.

CDR3 loop: CASSPPGDGNTIYF. The DNA for the CDR3 is TGCGCCAGCAGCCCTCCAGGGGACGGAAACACCATATATTTT. The genes are TRBV5-1 and TRBJ1-3; a possible D gene is TRBD1 (6 bases). Trimming took off 4 bases at V and 4 bases at J, with 12 bases between the two ends. The germline V gene encodes CDR1 SGHRS and CDR2 YFSETQ. The CDR3 is 14 residues long.

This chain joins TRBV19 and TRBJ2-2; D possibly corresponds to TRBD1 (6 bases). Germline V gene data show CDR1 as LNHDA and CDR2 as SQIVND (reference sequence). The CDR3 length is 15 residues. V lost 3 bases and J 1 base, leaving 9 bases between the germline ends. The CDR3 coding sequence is TGTGCCAGTAGTATGAGGGGACAGAACACCGGGGAGCTGTTTTTT. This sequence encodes CASSMRGQNTGELFF.

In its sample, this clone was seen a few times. CDR3 sequence reads: CASNPTGGSYNSPLHF. CDR3 coding DNA: TGTGCCAGCAACCCCACAGGGGGCTCATATAATTCACCCCTCCACTTT. J is TRBJ1-6 and V is TRBV4-2, with 9 bases that match TRBD1. Germline V lookup: CDR1 LGHNA, CDR2 YNFKEQ. The CDR3 has 16 amino acids. Trimming at V came to 7 bases and at J to 4 bases, leaving 8 bases not matched to a gene.

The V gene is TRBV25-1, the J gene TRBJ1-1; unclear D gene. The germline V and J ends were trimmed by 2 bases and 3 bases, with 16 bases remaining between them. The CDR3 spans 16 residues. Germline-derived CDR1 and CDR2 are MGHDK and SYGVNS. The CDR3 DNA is TGTGCCAGCAGTGAAATACTCATAGCAAGGCACACTGAAGCTTTCTTT. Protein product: CASSEILIARHTEAFF.

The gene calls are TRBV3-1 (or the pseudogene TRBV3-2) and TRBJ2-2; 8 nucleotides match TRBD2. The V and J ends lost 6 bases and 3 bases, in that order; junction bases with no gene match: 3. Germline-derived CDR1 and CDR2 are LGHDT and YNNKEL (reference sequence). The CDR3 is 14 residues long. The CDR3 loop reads CASSRAGDTGELFF. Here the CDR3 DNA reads TGTGCCAGCAGTCGAGCGGGAGACACCGGGGAGCTGTTTTTT.

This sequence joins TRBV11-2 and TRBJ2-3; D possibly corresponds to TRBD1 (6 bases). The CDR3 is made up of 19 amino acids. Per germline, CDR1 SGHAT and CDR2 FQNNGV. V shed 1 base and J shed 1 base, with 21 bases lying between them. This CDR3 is CASSLARIGGGGGTDTQYF. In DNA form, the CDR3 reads TGTGCCAGCAGCTTAGCCCGAATAGGGGGTGGTGGGGGCACAGATACGCAGTATTTT.

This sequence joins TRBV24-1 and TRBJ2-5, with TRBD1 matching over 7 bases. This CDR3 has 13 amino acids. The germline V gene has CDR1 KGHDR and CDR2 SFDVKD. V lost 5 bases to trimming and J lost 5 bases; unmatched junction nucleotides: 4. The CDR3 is CATSVAGGETQYF. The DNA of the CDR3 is TGTGCCACCAGTGTCGCAGGGGGTGAGACCCAGTACTTC.

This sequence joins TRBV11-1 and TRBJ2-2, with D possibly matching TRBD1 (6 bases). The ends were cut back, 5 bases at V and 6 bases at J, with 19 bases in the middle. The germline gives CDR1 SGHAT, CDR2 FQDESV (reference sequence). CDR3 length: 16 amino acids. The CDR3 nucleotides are TGTGCCAGCAGCCCCAGGGCAGGGGCTGTGGCCGGGGAGCTGTTTTTT. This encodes CASSPRAGAVAGELFF. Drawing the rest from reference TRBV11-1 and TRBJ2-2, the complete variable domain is EAEVAQSPRYKITEKSQAVAFWCDPISGHATLYWYRQILGQGPELLVQFQDESVVDDSQLPKDRFSAERLKGVDSTLKIQPAELGDSAMYLCASSPRAGAVAGELFFGEGSRLTVL.